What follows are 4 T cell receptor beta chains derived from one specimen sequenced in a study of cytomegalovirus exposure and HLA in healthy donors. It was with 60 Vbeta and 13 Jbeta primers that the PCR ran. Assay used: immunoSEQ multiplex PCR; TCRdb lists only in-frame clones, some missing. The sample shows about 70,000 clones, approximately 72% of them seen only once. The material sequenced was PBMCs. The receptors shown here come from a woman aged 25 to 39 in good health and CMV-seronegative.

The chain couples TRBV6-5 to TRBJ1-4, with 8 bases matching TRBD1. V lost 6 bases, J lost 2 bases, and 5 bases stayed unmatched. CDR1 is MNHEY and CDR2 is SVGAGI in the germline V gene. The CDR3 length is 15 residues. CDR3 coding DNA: TGTGCCAGCAGGTCTCACAGGGGGACTAATGAAAAACTGTTTTTT. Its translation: CASRSHRGTNEKLFF.

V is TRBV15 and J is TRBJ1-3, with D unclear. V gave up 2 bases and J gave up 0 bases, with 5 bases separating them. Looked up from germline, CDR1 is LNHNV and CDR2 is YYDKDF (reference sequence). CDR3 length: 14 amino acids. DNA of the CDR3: TGTGCCACCAGCAGACCCGGCTCTGGAAACACCATATATTTT. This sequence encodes CATSRPGSGNTIYF.

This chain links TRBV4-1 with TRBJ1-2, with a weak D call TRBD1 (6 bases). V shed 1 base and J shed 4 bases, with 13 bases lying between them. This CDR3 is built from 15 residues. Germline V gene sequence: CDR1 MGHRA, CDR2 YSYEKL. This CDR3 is CASSQGRTDLYGYTF. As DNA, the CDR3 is TGCGCCAGCAGCCAAGGAAGGACAGATCTCTATGGCTACACCTTC.

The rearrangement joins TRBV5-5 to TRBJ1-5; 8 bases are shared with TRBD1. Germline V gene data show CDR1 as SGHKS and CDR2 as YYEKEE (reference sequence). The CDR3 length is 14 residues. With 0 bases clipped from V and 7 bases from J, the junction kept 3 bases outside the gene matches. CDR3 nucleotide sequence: TGTGCCAGCAGCTTGGGGACAGGGATGCAGCCCCAGCATTTT. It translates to CASSLGTGMQPQHF.